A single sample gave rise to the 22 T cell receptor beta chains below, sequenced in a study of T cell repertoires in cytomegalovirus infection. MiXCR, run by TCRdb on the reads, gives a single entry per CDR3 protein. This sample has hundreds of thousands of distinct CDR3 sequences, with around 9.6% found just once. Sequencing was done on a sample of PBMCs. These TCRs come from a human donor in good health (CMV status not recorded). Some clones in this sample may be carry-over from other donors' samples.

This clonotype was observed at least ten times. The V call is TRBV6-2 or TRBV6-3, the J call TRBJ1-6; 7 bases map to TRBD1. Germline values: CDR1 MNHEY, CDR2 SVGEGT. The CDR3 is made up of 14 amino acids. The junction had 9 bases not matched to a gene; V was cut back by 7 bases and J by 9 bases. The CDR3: CASNSGTVLSPLHF. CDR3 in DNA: TGTGCCAGCAACTCCGGGACAGTACTTTCACCCCTCCACTTT.

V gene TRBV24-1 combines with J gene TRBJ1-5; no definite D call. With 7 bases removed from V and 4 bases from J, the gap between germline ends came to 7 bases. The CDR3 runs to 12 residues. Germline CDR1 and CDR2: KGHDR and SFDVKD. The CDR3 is CATREANQPQHF. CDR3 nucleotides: TGTGCCACCAGGGAAGCTAATCAGCCCCAGCATTTT.

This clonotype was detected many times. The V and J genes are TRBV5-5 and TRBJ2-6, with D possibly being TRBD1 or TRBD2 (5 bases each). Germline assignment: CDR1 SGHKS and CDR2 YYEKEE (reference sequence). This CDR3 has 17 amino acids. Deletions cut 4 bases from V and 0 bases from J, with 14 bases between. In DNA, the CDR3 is TGTGCCAGCAGCACCCGAGGGGCCGGCTCTGGGGCCAACGTCCTGACTTTC. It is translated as CASSTRGAGSGANVLTF. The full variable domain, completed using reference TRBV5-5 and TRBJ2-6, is DAGVTQSPTHLIKTRGQQVTLRCSPISGHKSVSWYQQVLGQGPQFIFQYYEKEERGRGNFPDRFSARQFPNYSSELNVNALLLGDSALYLCASSTRGAGSGANVLTFGAGSRLTVL.

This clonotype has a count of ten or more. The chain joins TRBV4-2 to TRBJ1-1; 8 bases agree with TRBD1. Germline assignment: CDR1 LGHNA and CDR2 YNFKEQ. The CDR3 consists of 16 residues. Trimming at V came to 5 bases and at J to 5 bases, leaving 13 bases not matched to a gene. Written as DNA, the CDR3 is TGTGCCAGCAGCGGGCAGGGGGCCGAATCGGGGACTGAAGCTTTCTTT. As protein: CASSGQGAESGTEAFF.

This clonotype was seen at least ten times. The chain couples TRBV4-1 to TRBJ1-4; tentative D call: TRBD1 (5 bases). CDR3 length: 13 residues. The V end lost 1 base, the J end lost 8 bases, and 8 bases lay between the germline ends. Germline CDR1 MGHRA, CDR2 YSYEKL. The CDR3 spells CASSQAGFEKLFF. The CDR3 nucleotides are TGCGCCAGCAGCCAAGCAGGGTTCGAAAAACTGTTTTTT.

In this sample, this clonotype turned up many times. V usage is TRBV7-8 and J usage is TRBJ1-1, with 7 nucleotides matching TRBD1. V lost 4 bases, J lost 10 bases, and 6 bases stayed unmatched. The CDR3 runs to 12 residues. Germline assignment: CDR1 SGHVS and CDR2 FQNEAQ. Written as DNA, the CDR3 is TGTGCCAGCAGCTCGAACAGGGGTATAGCTTTCTTT. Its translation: CASSSNRGIAFF.

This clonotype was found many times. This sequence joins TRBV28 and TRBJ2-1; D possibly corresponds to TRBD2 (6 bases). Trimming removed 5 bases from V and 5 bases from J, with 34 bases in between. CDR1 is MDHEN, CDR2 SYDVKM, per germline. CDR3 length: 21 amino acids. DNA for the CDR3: TGTGCCAGCAGTCTAGAAAGAGCCCTAGCCCAGCGGTCCGGGGGTAACAATGAGCAGTTCTTC. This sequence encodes CASSLERALAQRSGGNNEQFF.

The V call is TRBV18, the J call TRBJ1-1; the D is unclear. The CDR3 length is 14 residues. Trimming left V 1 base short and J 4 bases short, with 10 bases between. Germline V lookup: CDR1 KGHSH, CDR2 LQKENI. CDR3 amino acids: CASSPQPQATEAFF. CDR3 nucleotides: TGTGCCAGCTCACCACAACCCCAGGCCACTGAAGCTTTCTTT.

CDR3 coding DNA: TGCAGCGTTGTGGGGCCTAGCACAGATACGCAGTATTTT. Amino acids: CSVVGPSTDTQYF. This chain links TRBV29-1 with TRBJ2-3, with a possible D match to TRBD1 (5 bases). Trimming shortened V by 4 bases and J by 0 bases, and 8 bases separated the two germline ends. This CDR3 contains 13 residues. Germline V gene data show CDR1 as SQVTM and CDR2 as ANQGSEA.

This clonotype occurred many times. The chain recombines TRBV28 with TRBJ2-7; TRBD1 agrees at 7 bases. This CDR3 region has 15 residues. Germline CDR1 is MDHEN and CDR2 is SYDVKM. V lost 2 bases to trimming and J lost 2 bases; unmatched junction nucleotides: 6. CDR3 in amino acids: CASSLDTGAPYEQYF. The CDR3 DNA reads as TGTGCCAGCAGTTTAGATACAGGGGCTCCCTACGAGCAGTACTTC.

CDR3 residues: CSGGYSYNEQFF. DNA of the CDR3: TGCAGCGGGGGGTACTCCTACAATGAGCAGTTCTTC. The V call is TRBV29-1, the J call TRBJ2-1; D could derive from TRBD1 or TRBD2 (5 bases each). Trimming pared 7 bases from V and 0 bases from J, leaving 7 bases between. This CDR3 contains 12 residues. Per germline, CDR1 SQVTM and CDR2 ANQGSEA.

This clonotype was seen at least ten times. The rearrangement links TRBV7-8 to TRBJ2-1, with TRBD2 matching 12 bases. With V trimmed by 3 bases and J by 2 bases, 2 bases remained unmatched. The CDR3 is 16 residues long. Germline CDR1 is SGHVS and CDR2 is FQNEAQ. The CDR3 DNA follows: TGTGCCAGCAGCTTCCCTAGCGGGGGGGCCTACAATGAGCAGTTCTTC. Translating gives CASSFPSGGAYNEQFF. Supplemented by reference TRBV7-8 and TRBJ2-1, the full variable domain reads GAGVSQSPRYKVAKRGQDVALRCDPISGHVSLFWYQQALGQGPEFLTYFQNEAQLDKSGLPSDRFFAERPEGSVSTLKIQRTQQEDSAVYLCASSFPSGGAYNEQFFGPGTRLTVL.

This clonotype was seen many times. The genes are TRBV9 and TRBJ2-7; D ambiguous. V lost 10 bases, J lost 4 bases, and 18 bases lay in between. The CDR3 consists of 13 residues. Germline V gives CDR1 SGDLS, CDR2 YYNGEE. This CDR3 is CAGLSTAEYEQYV. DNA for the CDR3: TGTGCCGGCTTGTCTACGGCAGAATACGAGCAGTACGTC.

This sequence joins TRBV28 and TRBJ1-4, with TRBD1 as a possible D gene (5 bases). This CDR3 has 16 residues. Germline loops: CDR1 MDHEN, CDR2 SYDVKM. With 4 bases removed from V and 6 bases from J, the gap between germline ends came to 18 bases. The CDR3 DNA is TGTGCCAGCAGTTCACCACGGGGCGGCGGTGATGAAAAACTGTTTTTT. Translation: CASSSPRGGGDEKLFF.

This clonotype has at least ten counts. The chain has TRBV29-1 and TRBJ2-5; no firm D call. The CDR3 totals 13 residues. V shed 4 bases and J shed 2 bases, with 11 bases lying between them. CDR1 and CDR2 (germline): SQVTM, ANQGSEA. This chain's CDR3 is CSVVSTTQETQYF. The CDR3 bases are TGCAGCGTTGTCAGTACCACGCAAGAGACCCAGTACTTC.

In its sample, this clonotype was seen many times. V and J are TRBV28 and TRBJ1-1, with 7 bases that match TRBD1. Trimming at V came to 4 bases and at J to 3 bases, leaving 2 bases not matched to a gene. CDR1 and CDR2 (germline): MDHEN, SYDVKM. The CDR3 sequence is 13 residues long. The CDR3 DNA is TGTGCCAGCAGTTCCAGGGGGGACACTGAAGCTTTCTTT. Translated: CASSSRGDTEAFF.

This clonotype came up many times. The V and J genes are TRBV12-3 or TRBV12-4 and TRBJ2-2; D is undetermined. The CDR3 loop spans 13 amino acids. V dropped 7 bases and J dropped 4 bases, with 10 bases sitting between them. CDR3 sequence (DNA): TGTGCCAGCAAAACTGGTTTCACCGGGGAGCTGTTTTTT. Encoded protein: CASKTGFTGELFF.

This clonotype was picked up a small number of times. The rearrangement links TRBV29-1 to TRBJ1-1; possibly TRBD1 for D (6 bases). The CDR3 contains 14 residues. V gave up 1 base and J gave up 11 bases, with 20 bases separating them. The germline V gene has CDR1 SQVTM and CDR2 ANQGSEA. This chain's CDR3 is CSVEGRGGKLSAFF. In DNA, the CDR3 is TGCAGCGTTGAAGGAAGAGGGGGTAAACTATCTGCTTTCTTT.

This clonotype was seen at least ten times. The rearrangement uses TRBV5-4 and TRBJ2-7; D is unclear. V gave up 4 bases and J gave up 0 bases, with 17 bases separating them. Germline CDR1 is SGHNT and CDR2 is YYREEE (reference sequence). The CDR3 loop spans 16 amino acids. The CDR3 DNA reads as TGTGCCAGCAGCCCCGATTTGGGGTACGACTCCTACGAGCAGTACGTC. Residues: CASSPDLGYDSYEQYV.

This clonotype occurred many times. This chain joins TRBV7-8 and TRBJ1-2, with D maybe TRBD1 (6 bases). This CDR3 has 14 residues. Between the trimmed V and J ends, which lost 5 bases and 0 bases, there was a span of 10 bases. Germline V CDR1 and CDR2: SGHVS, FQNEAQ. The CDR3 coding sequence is TGTGCCAGCAGCCCAGGGACATCTAACTATGGCTACACCTTC. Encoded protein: CASSPGTSNYGYTF.

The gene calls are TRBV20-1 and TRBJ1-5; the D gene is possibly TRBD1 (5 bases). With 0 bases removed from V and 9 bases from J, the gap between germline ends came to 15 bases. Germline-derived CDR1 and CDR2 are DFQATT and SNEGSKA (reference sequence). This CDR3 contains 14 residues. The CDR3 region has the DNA TGCAGTGCTAGAGATAAGGGGATTGTTTCGCCCCAGCATTTT. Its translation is CSARDKGIVSPQHF.

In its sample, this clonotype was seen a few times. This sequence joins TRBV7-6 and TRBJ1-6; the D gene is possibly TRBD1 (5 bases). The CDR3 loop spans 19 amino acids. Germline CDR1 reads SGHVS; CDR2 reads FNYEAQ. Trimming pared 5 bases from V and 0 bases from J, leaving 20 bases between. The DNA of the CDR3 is TGTGCCAGCAGCCCTCCGAAAGCGGGGGGGAGCTCCTATAATTCACCCCTCCACTTT. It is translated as CASSPPKAGGSSYNSPLHF.